Listed here is a single T cell receptor beta chain. As yet, its antigen is unknown. The data belong to a study of neoadjuvant anti-PD-1 for oral cavity cancer. About the study: Around day 43, patients without progression received a fourth nivolumab dose before surgery. Findings of the study overall: Each response group had just three patients in TCR analyses. Post-nivolumab, blood T cell clonality was significantly elevated in non-responders.

Six replicates per PBMC sample, mostly from 480 ng of genomic DNA. TCRdb's copy holds only in-frame clones and misses some; the assay was immunoSEQ multiplex PCR. The sample includes about 16,000 clones, less than 80% of them seen just once. The ends lost 3 bases at V and 2 bases at J; junction bases unmatched: 4. The CDR3 is 16 amino acids. CDR1 SGHRS and CDR2 YFSETQ come from the germline V gene. The sample consisted of PBMCs, taken before nivolumab (anti-PD-1) treatment. The chain joins TRBV5-1 to TRBJ2-1; 11 bases line up with TRBD2. The receptor was isolated from a person aged 40 to 85 with oral cavity squamous cell carcinoma. CDR3 nucleotides: TGCGCCAGCAGCTCACAGACTAGCGGGACCTACAATGAGCAGTTCTTC. Protein product: CASSSQTSGTYNEQFF.